This T cell receptor (beta chain) was retrieved from a study of blood T cell repertoires in COVID-19. In the study overall: The origin of the acute and convalescent COVID-19 samples was the United States, Italy and Spain.

Per the original data handling: By means of reference gene primer amplification, nucleated cell counts were estimated. Produced via immunoSEQ multiplex PCR; TCRdb's table is partial and in-frame only. From that table come the V and J calls and clone size; the DNA was used to work out D and trimming. The profile shows 150,000 or so clones, around 90% of them singletons. The V segment lost 4 bases and the J segment 9 bases; nucleotides outside the gene matches: 9. The CDR3 is made up of 15 amino acids. The germline CDR1 and CDR2 sequences are SNHLY and FYNNEI. This TCR derives from a man in his fifties with acute or convalescent COVID-19. J is TRBJ2-4 and V is TRBV2; 10 bases map to TRBD1. Sequencing was performed on peripheral blood. CDR3 sequence: CASSVRDRGGSIQYF. The CDR3 DNA sequence: TGTGCCAGCAGTGTCCGGGACAGGGGAGGGAGCATTCAGTACTTC. Filled out from reference TRBV2 and TRBJ2-4, the complete variable domain reads EPEVTQTPSHQVTQMGQEVILRCVPISNHLYFYWYRQILGQKVEFLVSFYNNEISEKSEIFDDQFSVERPDGSNFTLKIRSTKLEDSAMYFCASSVRDRGGSIQYFGAGTRLSVL.